Listed here are 28 T cell receptor beta chains from one sample, sequenced in a study of T cell changes during pregnancy in multiple sclerosis (dated by TCRdb to 2018 to 2020). Libraries were made using the immunoSEQ multiplex PCR assay. TCRdb obtained this table from immuneACCESS and retained in-frame rearrangements with V and J assigned. These tables miss some clones; where compared with another copy, unresolved V genes account for less than half of the shortfall, and the remainder is unexplained. For this sample the table gives 49,000 or so clones, of which 85% to 95% were detected only once. The ten largest clonotypes hold 0.3% to 0.4% of the sample. This material consisted of CD4+ T cells from peripheral blood mononuclear cells, taken in the second trimester of pregnancy. The source is a female donor in good health, enrolled as a control in a pregnancy study.

The chain carries TRBV7-2 and TRBJ2-5; 11 bases agree with TRBD2. The V segment lost 4 bases and the J segment 5 bases; nucleotides outside the gene matches: 6. Germline CDR1 reads SGHTA; CDR2 reads FQGNSA. The CDR3 is made up of 15 amino acids. CDR3 nucleotide sequence: TGTGCCAGCAGCTCCCGACTAGCGGGGAGGGAGACCCAGTACTTC. It codes for CASSSRLAGRETQYF.

This clone was seen only once. The rearrangement joins TRBV11-3 to TRBJ2-3; a weak D match, TRBD2 (5 bases). CDR1 and CDR2 (germline): SGHNT, YENEEA. The CDR3 totals 15 residues. V gave up 5 bases and J gave up 0 bases, with 12 bases separating them. The CDR3 bases are TGTGCCAGCAGCCCAGAGGGATCCAGCACAGATACGCAGTATTTT. Translated: CASSPEGSSTDTQYF.

A single count supports this clone. This chain links TRBV19 with TRBJ2-2; 7 positions agree with TRBD2. The germline gives CDR1 LNHDA, CDR2 SQIVND (reference sequence). The V and J ends lost 10 bases and 4 bases, in that order; junction bases with no gene match: 12. The CDR3 extends over 15 amino acids. The CDR3 region is CATDRGAGVTGELFF. The DNA for the CDR3 is TGTGCCACCGACCGAGGGGCGGGGGTCACCGGGGAGCTGTTTTTT.

This chain connects TRBV11-2 to TRBJ2-2, with D maybe TRBD2 (6 bases). Trimming cost V 7 bases and J 4 bases, with 19 bases left between them. The CDR3 runs to 16 residues. The germline V gene encodes CDR1 SGHAT and CDR2 FQNNGV. CDR3 sequence: CASNLAGLVGTGELFF. CDR3 coding DNA: TGTGCCAGCAACCTCGCGGGGTTAGTCGGCACCGGGGAGCTGTTTTTT.

This chain's CDR3 is CASSLGNLEGAGQPQHF. The DNA of the CDR3 is TGTGCCAGCAGCTTAGGGAATTTAGAGGGGGCTGGGCAGCCCCAGCATTTT. The V and J genes are TRBV7-9 and TRBJ1-5; 7 nucleotides agree with TRBD1. The length of the CDR3 is 17 residues. With 1 base clipped from V and 7 bases from J, the junction kept 13 bases outside the gene matches. Per germline, CDR1 SEHNR and CDR2 FQNEAQ (reference sequence).

The chain carries TRBV5-1 and TRBJ2-1, with 7 bases aligning to TRBD2. The trim removed 4 bases at V and 4 bases at J, leaving 8 bases unmatched. CDR3 length: 15 amino acids. The V gene's germline CDR1 is SGHRS and CDR2 YFSETQ. The CDR3 loop is CASSVYSGPYNEQFF. CDR3 sequence (DNA): TGCGCCAGCAGCGTTTATAGCGGGCCGTACAATGAGCAGTTCTTC.

The chain couples TRBV5-4 to TRBJ1-2, with TRBD1 matching 8 bases. V was clipped by 4 bases and J by 5 bases; unmatched bases: 7. Germline V gene sequence: CDR1 SGHNT, CDR2 YYREEE (reference sequence). There are 14 residues in the CDR3. The DNA of the CDR3 is TGTGCCAGCAGCCCCGACCGGACAGGGTATGGCTACACCTTC. Translated, it gives CASSPDRTGYGYTF.

This chain connects TRBV6-5 to TRBJ1-2, with D perhaps matching TRBD1 (5 bases). The germline V gene has CDR1 MNHEY and CDR2 SVGAGI. This CDR3 comprises 14 residues. V dropped 5 bases and J dropped 8 bases, with 18 bases sitting between them. The CDR3 bases are TGTGCCAGCAGTGGGGGACTGACGGCTAGGGGCTACACCTTC. Amino acid sequence: CASSGGLTARGYTF.

The chain has TRBV18 and TRBJ1-2; perhaps TRBD1 as D (5 bases). CDR3 length equals 14 residues. Trimming left V 6 bases short and J 0 bases short, with 11 bases between. Germline assignment: CDR1 KGHSH and CDR2 LQKENI. The CDR3 DNA reads TGTGCCAGCTCGGAGGGACTAGCTAACTATGGCTACACCTTC. Amino acid sequence: CASSEGLANYGYTF.

V gene TRBV5-1 combines with J gene TRBJ1-6; 10 bases are shared with TRBD1. The CDR3 is 17 residues long. CDR1 and CDR2 (germline): SGHRS, YFSETQ. The V segment lost 4 bases and the J segment 7 bases; nucleotides outside the gene matches: 11. The CDR3 sequence is CASSPAGTGAGNSPLHF. For the CDR3, the DNA is TGCGCCAGCAGCCCGGCCGGGACAGGGGCAGGCAATTCACCCCTCCACTTT.

V is TRBV5-4 and J is TRBJ1-6; D gene uncertain. With 0 bases removed from V and 7 bases from J, the gap between germline ends came to 11 bases. The CDR3 is 15 residues long. CDR1 is SGHNT, CDR2 YYREEE, per germline (reference sequence). The CDR3: CASSLGQTNNSPLHF. CDR3 nucleotides: TGTGCCAGCAGCTTGGGCCAGACTAACAATTCACCCCTCCACTTT.

V is TRBV14 and J is TRBJ2-4; TRBD2 might be the D (6 bases). The CDR3 is made up of 15 amino acids. The ends were cut back, 0 bases at V and 4 bases at J, with 10 bases in the middle. Germline CDR1 and CDR2: SGHDN and FVKESK. The CDR3 is CASSQESGAKNIQYF. The DNA of the CDR3 is TGTGCCAGCAGCCAAGAGTCGGGAGCTAAAAACATTCAGTACTTC.

The rearrangement links TRBV5-8 to TRBJ1-5, with TRBD1 matching over 7 bases. From germline, CDR1 is SGHTS and CDR2 YDEGEE. This CDR3 region has 13 residues. Trimming cost V 4 bases and J 6 bases; bases outside gene matches: 4. This CDR3 reads CASSPDRVQPQHF. The CDR3 DNA reads TGTGCCAGCAGCCCTGACAGGGTTCAGCCCCAGCATTTT.

The V and J genes are TRBV9 and TRBJ1-5; 7 bases agree with TRBD1. The length of the CDR3 is 13 residues. Germline CDR1 reads SGDLS; CDR2 reads YYNGEE. After removal of 4 bases from V and 7 bases from J, the junction contained 5 bases not matched to a gene. The CDR3 region has the DNA TGTGCCAGCAGCCAGGGGGAGCGGCAGCCCCAGCATTTT. This codes for CASSQGERQPQHF.

The chain links TRBV5-1 to TRBJ2-1, with D uncertain. The V end lost 0 bases, the J end lost 7 bases, and 14 bases lay between the germline ends. Looked up from germline, CDR1 is SGHRS and CDR2 is YFSETQ. The CDR3 has 15 amino acids. The CDR3 protein is CASSLDRVQFNEQFF. The CDR3 bases are TGCGCCAGCAGCTTGGACAGAGTGCAGTTTAATGAGCAGTTCTTC.

CDR3 DNA sequence: TGTGCCAGCAGCTTAGTTAGGCTAGCGGGGGGCTCGTACAATGAGCAGTTCTTC. It codes for CASSLVRLAGGSYNEQFF. This chain uses TRBV11-2 with TRBJ2-1; 11 bases fit TRBD2. In germline, CDR1 is SGHAT, CDR2 FQNNGV. The CDR3 covers 18 residues. V lost 1 base to trimming and J lost 4 bases; unmatched junction nucleotides: 9. The full variable domain, its missing parts supplied by reference TRBV11-2 and TRBJ2-1, is EAGVAQSPRYKIIEKRQSVAFWCNPISGHATLYWYQQILGQGPKLLIQFQNNGVVDDSQLPKDRFSAERLKGVDSTLKIQPAKLEDSAVYLCASSLVRLAGGSYNEQFFGPGTRLTVL.

J is TRBJ1-2 and V is TRBV7-2; D perhaps matches TRBD1 (5 bases). The germline V and J ends were trimmed by 5 bases and 6 bases, with 16 bases remaining between them. The CDR3 has 14 amino acids. Germline CDR1 SGHTA, CDR2 FQGNSA. The CDR3 DNA sequence: TGTGCCAGCAGCCGCGGGAGGGGAGTCCATGGCTACACCTTC. Residues: CASSRGRGVHGYTF.

The chain uses TRBV9 and TRBJ2-3; D is perhaps TRBD2 (6 bases). Trimming took 0 bases from V and 2 from J, leaving 16 bases between them. CDR3 size: 17 residues. The germline V gene encodes CDR1 SGDLS and CDR2 YYNGEE. The CDR3 spells CASSVDGTPRYTDTQYF. CDR3 nucleotides: TGTGCCAGCAGCGTAGACGGGACTCCCAGATACACAGATACGCAGTATTTT.

This clone was detected only once. The chain uses TRBV5-4 and TRBJ2-1; D is perhaps TRBD2 (5 bases). Germline V gene sequence: CDR1 SGHNT, CDR2 YYREEE (reference sequence). Between the trimmed V and J ends, which lost 7 bases and 6 bases, there was a span of 20 bases. This CDR3 is built from 15 residues. CDR3 amino acids: CASGYQIGGPNEQFF. The CDR3 DNA is TGTGCCAGCGGCTATCAGATCGGCGGGCCCAATGAGCAGTTCTTC.

This clone has only one observation. The chain carries TRBV6-5 and TRBJ1-3; no reliable D call. Deletions cut 6 bases from V and 3 bases from J, with 9 bases between. Germline V lookup: CDR1 MNHEY, CDR2 SVGAGI. This CDR3 comprises 13 residues. The CDR3, as DNA: TGTGCCAGCAGCCACCCCTATGGAAACACCATATATTTT. It specifies CASSHPYGNTIYF.

J is TRBJ2-5 and V is TRBV10-3; the match to TRBD1 covers 9 bases. From germline, CDR1 is ENHRY and CDR2 SYGVKD. V lost 6 bases and J lost 5; bases outside the gene matches: 7. There are 14 residues in the CDR3. In DNA form, the CDR3 reads TGTGCCATCAGATCCGGGACAGGGAATGAGACCCAGTACTTC. Its protein product is CAIRSGTGNETQYF.

V usage is TRBV10-3 and J usage is TRBJ2-7; D gene ambiguous. Germline loops: CDR1 ENHRY, CDR2 SYGVKD. V was shortened by 0 bases and J by 3 bases, with 3 bases between the two germline ends. The CDR3 totals 12 residues. CDR3 sequence reads: CAISESHYEQYF. For the CDR3, the DNA is TGTGCCATCAGTGAGTCTCACTACGAGCAGTACTTC.

V usage is TRBV6-5 and J usage is TRBJ2-7; weak D call: TRBD1 (6 bases). Germline lookup yields CDR1 MNHEY and CDR2 SVGAGI. V was pared by 0 bases and J by 2 bases, with 8 bases between. The CDR3 is made up of 14 amino acids. CDR3 in DNA: TGTGCCAGCAGTTACTCCTGGGACACCTACGAGCAGTACTTC. It yields the protein CASSYSWDTYEQYF.

This clone came up once. This chain links TRBV6-6 with TRBJ2-3; the match to TRBD1 covers 10 bases. J lost 4 bases, V lost 0 bases, and 1 base had no gene match. The CDR3 loop spans 15 amino acids. Germline V gene sequence: CDR1 MNHNY, CDR2 SVGAGI (reference sequence). The CDR3 region has the DNA TGTGCCAGCAGTTACTCGACAGGGGGCGCAGATACGCAGTATTTT. Amino acid sequence: CASSYSTGGADTQYF.

The V gene is TRBV19, the J gene TRBJ1-5, with no clear D. V lost 6 bases and J 4 bases, leaving 7 bases between the germline ends. Germline lookup yields CDR1 LNHDA and CDR2 SQIVND (reference sequence). The CDR3 length is 12 residues. CDR3 coding DNA: TGTGCCAGTAGGAGTCTTAATCAGCCCCAGCATTTT. Residues: CASRSLNQPQHF.

The V call is TRBV5-6, the J call TRBJ2-5, with D possibly TRBD1 on 5 matching bases. CDR1 and CDR2 (germline): SGHDT, YYEEEE. CDR3 length: 13 residues. V lost 3 bases and J 2 bases, leaving 8 bases between the germline ends. The CDR3 region has the DNA TGTGCCAGCAGCTGGACACGTCAAGAGACCCAGTACTTC. Its protein is CASSWTRQETQYF.

The chain uses TRBV4-2 and TRBJ2-2; 10 bases map to TRBD2. Losses at the gene ends were 2 bases for V and 7 bases for J; bases not matched to a gene: 4. Germline CDR1 and CDR2: LGHNA and YNFKEQ. This CDR3 contains 15 residues. The CDR3 DNA reads TGTGCCAGCAGCCAAAGCGGGGGGGCAATCGGGGAGCTGTTTTTT. Translated: CASSQSGGAIGELFF.

J is TRBJ2-3 and V is TRBV7-6; 8 nucleotides align to TRBD2. The CDR3 loop spans 16 amino acids. With V trimmed by 5 bases and J by 4 bases, 11 bases remained unmatched. CDR1 is SGHVS and CDR2 is FNYEAQ in the germline V gene. The CDR3, as DNA: TGTGCCAGCAGCCCCGTGGTGCGGGGGGCGTCAGATACGCAGTATTTT. Translated, it gives CASSPVVRGASDTQYF. Drawing the rest from reference TRBV7-6 and TRBJ2-3, the complete variable domain is GAGVSQSPRYKVTKRGQDVALRCDPISGHVSLYWYRQALGQGPEFLTYFNYEAQQDKSGLPNDRFSAERPEGSISTLTIQRTEQRDSAMYRCASSPVVRGASDTQYFGPGTRLTVL.